A single sample gave rise to the 24 T cell receptor beta chains below, sequenced in a study of blood T cell repertoires in COVID-19. Some clones are missing from TCRdb's copy, which holds only in-frame ones; the method was immunoSEQ multiplex PCR. Seen here are fewer than 700,000 clones, about 88% observed once, and the top ten hold roughly 7.4%. Source material: peripheral blood. Source of these receptors: a woman in her forties or fifties with COVID-19, enrolled during active disease.

In DNA, the CDR3 is TGTGCCAGCAGTCCGGACAGGGGAAATTCACCCCTCCACTTT. Encoded protein: CASSPDRGNSPLHF. The V call is TRBV2, the J call TRBJ1-6, with 9 bases that match TRBD1. Unmatched junction bases numbered 3, after V lost 5 bases and J lost 7 bases. Germline assignment: CDR1 SNHLY and CDR2 FYNNEI. The CDR3 consists of 14 residues.

This clone was detected ten times or more. The DNA of the CDR3 is TGTGCCATCAGACCAGCGTCCGGGACTTCCTACGAGCAGTACTTC. Protein sequence: CAIRPASGTSYEQYF. V is TRBV10-3 and J is TRBJ2-7, with D possibly being TRBD2 (6 bases). V shed 6 bases and J shed 1 base, with 16 bases lying between them. This CDR3 contains 15 residues. CDR1 is ENHRY, CDR2 SYGVKD, per germline.

The chain is built from TRBV6-1 and TRBJ1-3; maybe TRBD1 (6 bases). The CDR3 runs to 16 residues. V was shortened by 2 bases and J by 2 bases, with 13 bases between the two germline ends. Per germline, CDR1 MNHNS and CDR2 SASEGT. CDR3 in DNA: TGTGCCAGCAGTGAAAGGGGACACGAACCTGGAAACACCATATATTTT. This translates into CASSERGHEPGNTIYF.

The chain combines TRBV9 with TRBJ2-2; 9 bases map to TRBD2. CDR3 length equals 15 residues. The junction had 8 bases not matched to a gene; V was cut back by 3 bases and J by 8 bases. In germline, CDR1 is SGDLS, CDR2 YYNGEE. CDR3 nucleotide sequence: TGTGCCAGCAGCGGGGGGACTAGCAGTTATGGGGAGCTGTTTTTT. The encoded protein is CASSGGTSSYGELFF.

The chain employs TRBV11-2 and TRBJ1-2; the match to TRBD1 covers 7 bases. Trimming at V came to 2 bases and at J to 4 bases, leaving 7 bases not matched to a gene. The CDR3 has 15 residues. Germline CDR1 and CDR2: SGHAT and FQNNGV. The chain's CDR3 is CASSLNRGQSYGYTF. CDR3 in DNA: TGTGCCAGCAGCTTAAATAGGGGACAGAGCTATGGCTACACCTTC. The whole variable domain, filled in from reference TRBV11-2 and TRBJ1-2, reads EAGVAQSPRYKIIEKRQSVAFWCNPISGHATLYWYQQILGQGPKLLIQFQNNGVVDDSQLPKDRFSAERLKGVDSTLKIQPAKLEDSAVYLCASSLNRGQSYGYTFGSGTRLTVV.

CDR3 region: CASDQPGGNKNTEAFF. As DNA, the CDR3 is TGTGCTAGTGACCAACCTGGCGGCAACAAGAACACTGAAGCTTTCTTT. The rearrangement links TRBV12-5 to TRBJ1-1; the D is unclear. The germline V gene encodes CDR1 LGHNT and CDR2 FRNRAP. The CDR3 runs 16 residues. Deletions cut 7 bases from V and 1 base from J, with 19 bases between.

This clone was seen a single time. J is TRBJ2-1 and V is TRBV4-2; D perhaps matches TRBD2 (5 bases). Deletions cut 1 base from V and 7 bases from J, with 8 bases between. Germline V CDR1 and CDR2: LGHNA, YNFKEQ. The CDR3 loop spans 13 amino acids. CDR3 bases: TGTGCCAGCAGCCAAGGGGCGGGTAATGAGCAGTTCTTC. It specifies CASSQGAGNEQFF.

The genes are TRBV6-5 and TRBJ1-5; D ambiguous. This CDR3 spans 12 amino acids. The germline V gene encodes CDR1 MNHEY and CDR2 SVGAGI. Between the trimmed V and J ends, which lost 8 bases and 4 bases, there was a span of 9 bases. The CDR3 DNA is TGTGCCAGCGGAGGAGGGAATCAGCCCCAGCATTTT. Translated, it gives CASGGGNQPQHF.

This clone showed up just once. V gene TRBV4-1 combines with J gene TRBJ1-2; D unresolved. This CDR3 is 16 amino acids long. The germline CDR1 and CDR2 sequences are MGHRA and YSYEKL. Trimming left V 0 bases short and J 0 bases short, with 11 bases between. The CDR3 spells CASSQDILGTNYGYTF. For the CDR3, the DNA is TGCGCCAGCAGCCAAGATATCCTCGGGACTAACTATGGCTACACCTTC.

The sample holds one count of this clone. The chain recombines TRBV27 with TRBJ1-6; D remains unclear. The germline CDR1 and CDR2 sequences are MNHEY and SMNVEV (reference sequence). Trimming removed 0 bases at V and 0 bases at J, with 9 bases between. The CDR3 runs to 17 residues. The CDR3 bases are TGTGCCAGCAGTTTATCCGGGGTGAGCTCCTATAATTCACCCCTCCACTTT. Protein sequence: CASSLSGVSSYNSPLHF.

The chain carries TRBV6-4 and TRBJ2-1; D perhaps matches TRBD1 (5 bases). The CDR3 runs 13 residues. Germline lookup yields CDR1 MRHNA and CDR2 SNTAGT. The V gene lost 4 bases and the J gene lost 7 bases, with 11 bases spanning the gap. The CDR3 here is CASSATAGNEQFF. CDR3 in DNA: TGTGCCAGCAGTGCCACCGCAGGGAATGAGCAGTTCTTC.

The chain links TRBV5-1 to TRBJ1-2; 8 bases are a match to TRBD1. The V segment lost 0 bases and the J segment 8 bases; nucleotides outside the gene matches: 3. Germline V CDR1 and CDR2: SGHRS, YFSETQ. The CDR3 totals 13 residues. The chain's CDR3 is CASSLETGEGYTF. CDR3 DNA sequence: TGCGCCAGCAGCTTGGAGACAGGGGAGGGCTACACCTTC.

The V and J genes are TRBV24-1 and TRBJ1-2, with 10 bases matching TRBD1. The CDR3 sequence is 13 residues long. Germline V gene sequence: CDR1 KGHDR, CDR2 SFDVKD. V gave up 5 bases and J gave up 6 bases; unmatched junction bases: 2. The CDR3 is CATSAGTGDGYTF. The CDR3 DNA reads TGTGCCACCAGTGCCGGGACAGGGGATGGCTACACCTTC.

This rearrangement joins TRBV10-3 to TRBJ1-1; 9 bases agree with TRBD1. The trim removed 4 bases at V and 3 bases at J, leaving 6 bases unmatched. This CDR3 comprises 15 residues. Germline V gives CDR1 ENHRY, CDR2 SYGVKD. The CDR3 region has the DNA TGTGCCATCAGTGTAAGGACAGGGGTCGACACTGAAGCTTTCTTT. Its protein product is CAISVRTGVDTEAFF.

The chain uses TRBV5-1 and TRBJ2-7, with D possibly being TRBD1 (6 bases). Looked up from germline, CDR1 is SGHRS and CDR2 is YFSETQ. CDR3 length: 12 residues. Trimming removed 5 bases at V and 2 bases at J, with 8 bases between. The CDR3 nucleotides read TGCGCCAGCAGATCAGGGGCCTACGAGCAGTACTTC. Residues: CASRSGAYEQYF.

V usage is TRBV19 and J usage is TRBJ1-6; 10 nucleotides line up with TRBD1. Germline lookup yields CDR1 LNHDA and CDR2 SQIVND (reference sequence). The length of the CDR3 is 17 residues. V was pared by 5 bases and J by 0 bases, with 4 bases of the junction left unmatched. The CDR3 DNA reads as TGTGCCAGTAGTGACAGGGGGCGCTTCTCCTATAATTCACCCCTCCACTTT. Translating it yields CASSDRGRFSYNSPLHF. Full variable domain (rest looked up from reference TRBV19 and TRBJ1-6): DGGITQSPKYLFRKEGQNVTLSCEQNLNHDAMYWYRQDPGQGLRLIYYSQIVNDFQKGDIAEGYSVSREKKESFPLTVTSAQKNPTAFYLCASSDRGRFSYNSPLHFGNGTRLTVT.

In this sample, this clone turned up once. This sequence joins TRBV6-5 and TRBJ2-7; TRBD2 might be the D (5 bases). Trimming left V 7 bases short and J 5 bases short, with 12 bases between. Per the germline V gene, CDR1 is MNHEY and CDR2 is SVGAGI. This CDR3 contains 12 residues. The CDR3 bases are TGTGCCAGCACCTTACTAGGCAACGAGCAGTACTTC. Its translation is CASTLLGNEQYF.

This clone was recorded once. The CDR3 loop reads CASSLSGTGRGRDYGYTF. The CDR3 DNA reads as TGTGCCAGCAGTTTATCGGGGACAGGGCGAGGGCGGGACTATGGCTACACCTTC. This chain links TRBV27 with TRBJ1-2, with 9 bases matching TRBD1. This CDR3 is built from 18 residues. V shed 0 bases and J 3 bases; nucleotides not matched to a gene: 11. Germline V CDR1 and CDR2: MNHEY, SMNVEV (reference sequence).

The chain carries TRBV9 and TRBJ1-2; D might be TRBD1 (6 bases). CDR1 is SGDLS and CDR2 is YYNGEE in the germline V gene. V was cut by 3 bases and J by 5 bases, with 8 bases left in between. This CDR3 region has 12 residues. This chain's CDR3 is CASSGGGYGYTF. CDR3 DNA sequence: TGTGCCAGCAGCGGAGGGGGATATGGCTACACCTTC.

In this sample, this clone turned up a few times. V and J are TRBV7-8 and TRBJ1-2, with a weak D call TRBD1 (5 bases). The V gene lost 4 bases and the J gene lost 2 bases, with 20 bases spanning the gap. The CDR3 totals 17 residues. The germline V gene encodes CDR1 SGHVS and CDR2 FQNEAQ. The chain's CDR3 is CASSSLGALARNYGYTF. In nucleotides, the CDR3 is TGTGCCAGCAGCTCCCTTGGGGCCCTCGCTCGAAACTATGGCTACACCTTC.

This CDR3 reads CASTSEWGLNYGYTF. In nucleotides, the CDR3 is TGTGCCAGTACCTCCGAATGGGGCCTCAACTATGGCTACACCTTC. This chain joins TRBV19 and TRBJ1-2, with D perhaps TRBD1 (5 bases). The V gene's germline CDR1 is LNHDA and CDR2 SQIVND (reference sequence). This CDR3 spans 15 amino acids. Trimming stripped 7 bases from V and 2 bases from J, with 17 bases between. Based on the CDR3 plus reference TRBV19 and TRBJ1-2, the full variable domain is DGGITQSPKYLFRKEGQNVTLSCEQNLNHDAMYWYRQDPGQGLRLIYYSQIVNDFQKGDIAEGYSVSREKKESFPLTVTSAQKNPTAFYLCASTSEWGLNYGYTFGSGTRLTVV.

This rearrangement joins TRBV11-3 to TRBJ2-2; TRBD2 matches 8 bases. There are 16 residues in the CDR3. Trimming took 6 bases from V and 3 from J; bases not matched to a gene: 9. Germline CDR1 SGHNT, CDR2 YENEEA. Here the CDR3 reads CASSMKSGGYTGELFF. CDR3 coding DNA: TGTGCCAGCAGTATGAAAAGCGGGGGCTACACCGGGGAGCTGTTTTTT.

The rearrangement joins TRBV7-3 to TRBJ2-2; 7 bases match TRBD1. The V gene end was trimmed by 4 bases and the J gene end by 4 bases; junction bases not matched to a gene: 12. The CDR3 has 17 amino acids. Germline loops: CDR1 SGHTA, CDR2 FQGTGA. CDR3: CASSSPPGTASTGELFF. The CDR3 DNA is TGTGCCAGCAGCTCCCCCCCCGGGACAGCGAGCACCGGGGAGCTGTTTTTT.

The chain uses TRBV30 and TRBJ2-3, with TRBD2 as a possible D gene (6 bases). Trimming shortened V by 5 bases and J by 5 bases, and 14 bases separated the two germline ends. This CDR3 spans 13 amino acids. Germline V gene sequence: CDR1 GTSNPN, CDR2 SVGIG (reference sequence). The CDR3 DNA sequence: TGTGCCTGGGGACCTGGGGGGAGAGATACGCAGTATTTT. Its protein is CAWGPGGRDTQYF.